The text below deals with one TCR beta chain. The sample comes from a study of cytomegalovirus exposure and HLA in healthy donors. Use of 60 Vbeta and 13 Jbeta primers characterized the PCR. Sequencing used immunoSEQ multiplex PCR; TCRdb keeps in-frame clones, though not all of them. The sample lists around 100,000 clones; about 71% were seen once. This TCR derives from a woman aged 45 to 65 in good health and CMV-seronegative. The sequenced sample was PBMCs.

CDR3 amino acids: CASSVVWTSGKPGELFF. CDR3 sequence (DNA): TGTGCCAGCAGCGTAGTGTGGACTAGCGGGAAACCCGGGGAGCTGTTTTTT. The rearrangement joins TRBV9 to TRBJ2-2, with 12 bases fitting TRBD2. J gave up 6 bases and V 0 bases, and 6 bases lay outside the gene matches. The CDR3 contains 17 residues. Germline CDR1 SGDLS, CDR2 YYNGEE.